These 27 T cell receptor beta chains share one sample of origin, sequenced in a study of OX40 agonist ivuxolimab in advanced cancers. TCRdb's copy holds only in-frame clones and misses some; the assay was immunoSEQ multiplex PCR. The sample records approximately 74,000 clones, about 90% being singletons. Sequenced material: CD4+ or CD8+ T cells sorted from blood, taken in a trial of the OX40 agonist ivuxolimab. The receptors derive from an adult with an advanced solid tumor such as melanoma, head and neck, liver or kidney cancer.

This chain connects TRBV6-5 to TRBJ2-3, with 7 bases identical to TRBD2. Germline CDR1 reads MNHEY; CDR2 reads SVGAGI. The CDR3 is 15 residues long. V was pared by 0 bases and J by 2 bases, with 2 bases of the junction left unmatched. Here the CDR3 reads CASSYSGGTTDTQYF. CDR3 DNA sequence: TGTGCCAGCAGTTACTCGGGGGGGACCACAGATACGCAGTATTTT.

With regard to this clone: A much larger clone lies one base from this, so it may be a read error. The chain is built from TRBV19 and TRBJ1-1; D might be TRBD1 (6 bases). The CDR3 contains 10 residues. V lost 9 bases and J 5 bases, leaving 7 bases between the germline ends. Looked up from germline, CDR1 is LNHDA and CDR2 is SQIVND (reference sequence). The CDR3 coding sequence is TGTGCCAGCAGGGGAACTGAAGCTTTCTTT. It specifies CASRGTEAFF.

The rearrangement links TRBV30 to TRBJ1-3; unclear D gene. V shed 0 bases and J shed 6 bases, with 12 bases lying between them. The CDR3 is 14 amino acids. CDR1 and CDR2 (germline): GTSNPN, SVGIG (reference sequence). The CDR3 sequence is CAWSVGVFANTIYF. CDR3 DNA: TGTGCCTGGAGTGTAGGAGTTTTTGCAAACACCATATATTTT. Variable domain in full (rest from reference TRBV30 and TRBJ1-3): SQTIHQWPATLVQPVGSPLSLECTVEGTSNPNLYWYRQAAGRGLQLLFYSVGIGQISSEVPQNLSASRPQDRQFILSSKKLLLSDSGFYLCAWSVGVFANTIYFGEGSWLTVV.

The chain combines TRBV9 with TRBJ2-3, with TRBD2 matching 16 bases. CDR3 length: 18 residues. The V and J ends lost 4 bases and 3 bases, in that order; junction bases with no gene match: 8. CDR1 and CDR2 from the germline V gene are SGDLS and YYNGEE. CDR3 in amino acids: CASSLPGTSGGATDTQYF. CDR3 coding DNA: TGTGCCAGCAGCTTACCCGGGACTAGCGGGGGGGCGACAGATACGCAGTATTTT.

Written as DNA, the CDR3 is TGTGCCAGCAGCGTAGAAGTGGGGTACACTGAAGCTTTCTTT. The encoded protein is CASSVEVGYTEAFF. V usage is TRBV9 and J usage is TRBJ1-1; D call uncertain. Germline CDR1 reads SGDLS; CDR2 reads YYNGEE. The V gene lost 0 bases and the J gene lost 3 bases, with 9 bases spanning the gap. CDR3 length: 14 amino acids. The full variable domain, in which reference TRBV9 and TRBJ1-1 provide the parts outside the CDR3, is DSGVTQTPKHLITATGQRVTLRCSPRSGDLSVYWYQQSLDQGLQFLIQYYNGEERAKGNILERFSAQQFPDLHSELNLSSLELGDSALYFCASSVEVGYTEAFFGQGTRLTVV.

The chain couples TRBV19 to TRBJ2-1; D remains unclear. CDR1 LNHDA and CDR2 SQIVND come from the germline V gene (reference sequence). Trimming left V 5 bases short and J 3 bases short, with 8 bases between. The CDR3 covers 13 residues. CDR3: CASSESVYNEQFF. CDR3 DNA sequence: TGTGCCAGTAGTGAAAGTGTCTACAATGAGCAGTTCTTC.

The chain is built from TRBV27 and TRBJ1-2; perhaps TRBD1 as D (5 bases). CDR3 length: 13 amino acids. Looked up from germline, CDR1 is MNHEY and CDR2 is SMNVEV (reference sequence). V shed 3 bases and J shed 6 bases, with 11 bases lying between them. DNA for the CDR3: TGTGCCAGCAGTTTGGGATGGGGGGATGGCTACACCTTC. Protein: CASSLGWGDGYTF.

CDR3 DNA sequence: TGTGCCAGCAGTTTAACTAGCGGCAACGTTTACAATGAGCAGTTCTTC. Protein: CASSLTSGNVYNEQFF. This chain connects TRBV28 to TRBJ2-1; 8 bases are a match to TRBD2. The CDR3 length is 16 residues. The germline V gene encodes CDR1 MDHEN and CDR2 SYDVKM. Germline trimming cut 2 bases from V and 4 bases from J; bases unmatched to any gene: 7.

This clone came up a few times. The CDR3 spells CASSFPTSGSWEETQYF. As DNA, the CDR3 is TGTGCCAGCAGCTTCCCGACTAGCGGGAGCTGGGAGGAGACCCAGTACTTC. This rearrangement joins TRBV7-9 to TRBJ2-5; TRBD2 matches 12 bases. Trimming at V came to 3 bases and at J to 5 bases, leaving 10 bases not matched to a gene. This CDR3 region has 17 residues. Germline assignment: CDR1 SEHNR and CDR2 FQNEAQ (reference sequence).

This clone came up once. Mismatch with germline at one junction end may stem from a read error. This chain links TRBV19 with TRBJ2-1; 7 nucleotides agree with TRBD1. This CDR3 contains 15 residues. Germline CDR1 and CDR2: LNHDA and SQIVND (reference sequence). The CDR3 is CANSIEDRVYNEQFF. The CDR3 nucleotides are TGTGCCAATAGTATAGAAGACAGGGTTTACAATGAGCAGTTCTTC.

This chain joins TRBV28 and TRBJ1-2; weak D call: TRBD1 (5 bases). CDR1 is MDHEN, CDR2 SYDVKM, per germline. The V end was cut by 5 bases, the J end by 5 bases, with 18 bases between. CDR3 length: 15 residues. CDR3 loop: CASSKQTAATYGYTF. The DNA for the CDR3 is TGTGCCAGCAGTAAACAGACAGCCGCCACTTATGGCTACACCTTC.

The genes are TRBV15 and TRBJ2-7; TRBD1 matches at 7 bases. V shed 5 bases and J 4 bases; nucleotides not matched to a gene: 8. From germline, CDR1 is LNHNV and CDR2 YYDKDF (reference sequence). This CDR3 has 14 amino acids. CDR3 DNA sequence: TGTGCCACCAGCTTTAACAGGGGCGGGTACGAGCAGTACTTC. Protein sequence: CATSFNRGGYEQYF. Full variable domain (missing parts from reference TRBV15 and TRBJ2-7): DAMVIQNPRYQVTQFGKPVTLSCSQTLNHNVMYWYQQKSSQAPKLLFHYYDKDFNNEADTPDNFQSRRPNTSFCFLDIRSPGLGDTAMYLCATSFNRGGYEQYFGPGTRLTVT.

This chain joins TRBV19 and TRBJ2-1, with D possibly TRBD2 on 6 matching bases. Deletions cut 9 bases from V and 4 bases from J, with 16 bases between. Germline V gives CDR1 LNHDA, CDR2 SQIVND (reference sequence). This CDR3 is 14 amino acids long. The CDR3 protein is CASNDGGMYNEQFF. CDR3 DNA sequence: TGTGCCAGCAATGATGGCGGGATGTACAATGAGCAGTTCTTC.

CDR3: CASSSKTVGVNSPLHF. In nucleotides, the CDR3 is TGTGCCAGCAGCTCTAAAACTGTAGGGGTTAATTCACCCCTCCACTTT. The chain has TRBV5-4 and TRBJ1-6, with D possibly being TRBD1 (5 bases). The germline V gene has CDR1 SGHNT and CDR2 YYREEE (reference sequence). This CDR3 is 16 amino acids long. V was cut by 3 bases and J by 6 bases, with 16 bases left in between.

The V gene is TRBV29-1, the J gene TRBJ2-7; 8 bases agree with TRBD1. Germline V gives CDR1 SQVTM, CDR2 ANQGSEA. The V segment lost 1 base and the J segment 0 bases; nucleotides outside the gene matches: 5. This CDR3 spans 15 amino acids. The CDR3 DNA is TGCAGCGTTGAAGCTCGGGACAGGAGCTCCTACGAGCAGTACTTC. Protein: CSVEARDRSSYEQYF.

The V and J genes are TRBV7-6 and TRBJ2-1; D is undetermined. CDR3 length: 14 residues. Trimming shortened V by 1 base and J by 6 bases, and 10 bases separated the two germline ends. Germline assignment: CDR1 SGHVS and CDR2 FNYEAQ. Here the CDR3 reads CASSLGGPLNEQFF. The CDR3, as DNA: TGTGCCAGCAGCTTAGGAGGCCCTCTCAATGAGCAGTTCTTC.

V is TRBV27 and J is TRBJ2-7; 7 bases line up with TRBD1. Germline V gene sequence: CDR1 MNHEY, CDR2 SMNVEV (reference sequence). Trimming cost V 5 bases and J 2 bases; bases outside gene matches: 3. This CDR3 has 13 residues. CDR3 amino acids: CASSLDRAYEQYF. CDR3 bases: TGTGCCAGCAGTCTTGACAGGGCCTACGAGCAGTACTTC.

This chain's CDR3 is CASSPTDRVAYNEQFF. CDR3 coding DNA: TGTGCCAGTAGTCCCACGGACAGGGTTGCCTACAATGAGCAGTTCTTC. The rearrangement links TRBV19 to TRBJ2-1; 8 bases line up with TRBD1. Trimming took 5 bases from V and 2 from J; bases not matched to a gene: 8. The germline V gene has CDR1 LNHDA and CDR2 SQIVND (reference sequence). This CDR3 has 16 residues.

This clone was found once. This chain links TRBV28 with TRBJ2-7; D may be TRBD1 or TRBD2 (5 bases each). V dropped 1 base and J dropped 0 bases, with 7 bases sitting between them. The CDR3 has 14 residues. CDR1 and CDR2 from the germline V gene are MDHEN and SYDVKM. The CDR3 bases are TGTGCCAGCAGTTTATCCGGGACCTCCTACGAGCAGTACTTC. It translates to CASSLSGTSYEQYF.

CDR3 coding DNA: TGTGCCAGCAGTTTAGGAACAGGGGGCTGGCAGCCCCAGCATTTT. It encodes CASSLGTGGWQPQHF. The rearrangement joins TRBV28 to TRBJ1-5; TRBD1 aligns across 9 bases. V dropped 2 bases and J dropped 7; count of bases not matched to a gene: 6. Germline V gene lookup returns CDR1 MDHEN and CDR2 SYDVKM. This CDR3 has 15 amino acids.

This chain joins TRBV5-4 and TRBJ2-1, with D maybe TRBD2 (6 bases). CDR3 size: 14 residues. Germline CDR1 is SGHNT and CDR2 is YYREEE (reference sequence). V dropped 0 bases and J dropped 9 bases, with 13 bases sitting between them. CDR3 sequence (DNA): TGTGCCAGCAGCTTGGGACTAGTAGAGGGTGAGCAGTTCTTC. Amino acids: CASSLGLVEGEQFF.

The chain employs TRBV5-6 and TRBJ1-2; D might be TRBD1 (6 bases). Germline assignment: CDR1 SGHDT and CDR2 YYEEEE. V lost 0 bases to trimming and J lost 4 bases, with 13 bases between them. CDR3 length: 15 residues. CDR3: CASSLVQGGGYGYTF. The CDR3 DNA reads TGTGCCAGCAGCTTGGTACAGGGAGGTGGCTATGGCTACACCTTC.

V usage is TRBV6-5 and J usage is TRBJ2-7; D is unresolved. Deletions cut 6 bases from V and 7 bases from J, with 13 bases between. The germline CDR1 and CDR2 sequences are MNHEY and SVGAGI. The CDR3 is made up of 12 amino acids. Written as DNA, the CDR3 is TGTGCCAGCAGCCGGAACGTAGCAGAGCAGTACTTC. The encoded protein is CASSRNVAEQYF.

This clone was observed once. V gene TRBV6-6 combines with J gene TRBJ2-7, with 9 bases matching TRBD1. V trimming: 5 bases; J trimming: 3 bases; junction bases outside the gene matches: 8. The V gene's germline CDR1 is MNHNY and CDR2 SVGAGI (reference sequence). The CDR3 loop spans 15 amino acids. CDR3 coding DNA: TGTGCCAGCAGTACACAACAGGGGGCCGTCTACGAGCAGTACTTC. It yields the protein CASSTQQGAVYEQYF.

The J gene is TRBJ2-1, the V gene TRBV13; 8 bases are shared with TRBD1. Trimming at V came to 7 bases and at J to 6 bases, leaving 5 bases not matched to a gene. CDR3 size: 13 residues. CDR1 is PRHDT and CDR2 is FYEKMQ in the germline V gene (reference sequence). The CDR3 DNA reads as TGTGCCAGCACCCTGGACAGGGTCAATGAGCAGTTCTTC. Amino acids: CASTLDRVNEQFF.

The DNA for the CDR3 is TGTGCCAGCAGCTTTGGGGCGGTAACTGAAGCTTTCTTT. This encodes CASSFGAVTEAFF. The J gene is TRBJ1-1, the V gene TRBV5-6; tentative D call: TRBD1 (5 bases). The CDR3 contains 13 residues. The germline V gene has CDR1 SGHDT and CDR2 YYEEEE. Between the trimmed V and J ends, which lost 2 bases and 5 bases, there was a span of 10 bases. Full variable domain (rest looked up from reference TRBV5-6 and TRBJ1-1): DAGVTQSPTHLIKTRGQQVTLRCSPKSGHDTVSWYQQALGQGPQFIFQYYEEEERQRGNFPDRFSGHQFPNYSSELNVNALLLGDSALYLCASSFGAVTEAFFGQGTRLTVV.

The chain recombines TRBV5-8 with TRBJ2-7; D ambiguous. The V and J ends lost 4 bases and 1 base respectively, with 15 bases between them. This CDR3 is 15 amino acids long. Germline CDR1 is SGHTS and CDR2 is YDEGEE. In DNA, the CDR3 is TGTGCCAGCAGCCTGAGGTTGCGCACGTCCTACGAGCAGTACTTC. Translating it yields CASSLRLRTSYEQYF.